A selection of T cell receptor beta chains follows, all from one sample in a study of control samples from healthy donors and cancer patients. Assay: immunoSEQ multiplex PCR; the TCRdb copy retains only in-frame clones and omits some. The sample lists tens of thousands of clones; roughly three quarters were seen once. Sample: formalin-fixed, paraffin-embedded tissue. These receptors came from a male donor with melanoma. Each CDR3 is given with its conserved first and last residue. Each record gives: clone size, J gene, CDR3 length, D gene, V gene, CDR3 protein, CDR3 DNA. D genes are given only for firm matches. The size field is filled for only some rows; it gives once, few, many or a size class.

-	TRBJ2-4	17	-	TRBV20-1	CSASTLEPGSTSDIQYF	TGCAGTGCAAGTACCTTGGAGCCAGGCTCCACGTCGGACATTCAGTACTTC
-	TRBJ2-2	15	-	TRBV3-1/TRBV3-2	CASSQVAGRYGELFF	TGTGCCAGCAGCCAAGTCGCAGGGAGGTACGGGGAGCTGTTTTTT
-	TRBJ1-5	15	-	TRBV6-5	CASRHGSGRNQPQHF	TGTGCCAGCAGGCATGGCTCAGGGCGCAATCAGCCCCAGCATTTT
few	TRBJ1-6	16	-	TRBV10-2	CASSALGQGLNSPLHF	TGCGCCAGCAGTGCCCTCGGGCAGGGCCTCAATTCACCCCTCCACTTT
-	TRBJ2-2	15	-	TRBV3-1/TRBV3-2	CASSPGDQNTGELFF	TGTGCCAGCAGCCCAGGGGACCAGAACACCGGGGAGCTGTTTTTT
-	TRBJ2-3	14	-	TRBV5-5	CASSLGGGVDTQYF	TGTGCCAGCAGCTTAGGTGGAGGGGTCGATACGCAGTATTTT
few	TRBJ1-1	15	-	TRBV6-5	CASSYSAGRGTEAFF	TGTGCCAGCAGTTACTCCGCGGGGCGGGGCACTGAAGCTTTCTTT
-	TRBJ1-5	14	-	TRBV6-6	CASSYSGSHQPQHF	TGTGCCAGCAGTTACTCGGGATCCCATCAGCCCCAGCATTTT
-	TRBJ1-3	16	TRBD1	TRBV9	CASSPHGQGAGNTIYF	TGTGCCAGCAGCCCCCACGGACAGGGGGCTGGAAACACCATATATTTT
-	TRBJ2-2	12	-	TRBV20-1	CSASREGGELFF	TGCAGTGCGAGTCGTGAGGGCGGGGAGCTGTTTTTT
-	TRBJ2-1	16	TRBD2	TRBV5-5	CASSRSGTSGKNEQFF	TGTGCCAGCAGCAGATCCGGGACTAGCGGGAAGAATGAGCAGTTCTTC
few	TRBJ2-2	19	TRBD1	TRBV23-1	CASASRDRVMAKPAGELFF	TGCGCCAGCGCATCCCGGGACAGGGTAATGGCCAAACCAGCCGGGGAGCTGTTTTTT
-	TRBJ1-1	14	TRBD1	TRBV18	CASSDNRGNTEAFF	TGTGCCAGCTCAGATAACAGGGGGAACACTGAAGCTTTCTTT
-	TRBJ2-5	15	TRBD1	TRBV7-3	CASSPRTGSRETQYF	TGTGCCAGCAGCCCCCGGACAGGGTCGAGGGAGACCCAGTACTTC
many	TRBJ1-4	12	-	TRBV19	CASSDGIEKLFF	TGTGCCAGTTCAGACGGTATTGAAAAACTGTTTTTT
-	TRBJ2-2	17	-	TRBV18	CASSRGHPVSNTGELFF	TGTGCCAGCTCGAGAGGACATCCCGTATCGAACACCGGGGAGCTGTTTTTT
-	TRBJ2-7	18	-	TRBV20-1	CSASGFATGPLQSYEQYF	TGCAGTGCTAGTGGGTTCGCAACGGGACCATTACAATCCTACGAGCAGTACTTC
-	TRBJ2-7	13	-	TRBV27	CASSLAGIGEQYF	TGTGCCAGCAGTTTAGCCGGGATCGGGGAGCAGTACTTC
-	TRBJ2-7	13	-	TRBV11-2	CASSFPGGPEQYF	TGTGCCAGCAGCTTCCCGGGGGGCCCCGAGCAGTACTTC
-	TRBJ2-5	15	TRBD2	TRBV6-1	CASSELAGGPETQYF	TGTGCCAGCAGTGAACTAGCGGGAGGGCCAGAGACCCAGTACTTC
-	TRBJ2-7	15	TRBD2	TRBV2	CASSGQPGLAAEQYF	TGTGCCAGCAGTGGCCAACCGGGACTAGCGGCCGAGCAGTACTTC
-	TRBJ1-5	16	-	TRBV28	CASSLRLGKSNQPQHF	TGTGCCAGCAGTTTACGTCTGGGGAAGAGCAATCAGCCCCAGCATTTT
-	TRBJ2-1	15	-	TRBV28	CASSLGNPRGYEQFF	TGTGCCAGCAGTTTAGGAAACCCTCGCGGGTATGAGCAGTTCTTC
-	TRBJ2-3	16	-	TRBV11-2	CASSSRRGSSTDTQYF	TGTGCCAGCAGCTCTCGACGAGGAAGTAGCACAGATACGCAGTATTTT
-	TRBJ2-1	14	-	TRBV19	CASSKGLTYNEQFF	TGTGCCAGTAGTAAAGGACTGACCTACAATGAGCAGTTCTTC
few	TRBJ2-6	17	-	TRBV5-1	CASSLALTGSGANVLTF	TGCGCCAGCAGCTTGGCTTTGACAGGCTCAGGGGCCAACGTCCTGACTTTC
-	TRBJ2-1	14	TRBD2	TRBV5-5	CASSLLAGPNEQFF	TGTGCCAGCAGCTTGCTAGCGGGGCCCAATGAGCAGTTCTTC
-	TRBJ2-7	17	-	TRBV3-1/TRBV3-2	CASSQVIASTTGYEQYF	TGTGCCAGCAGCCAAGTTATAGCTAGCACGACGGGCTACGAGCAGTACTTC
-	TRBJ2-1	16	TRBD2	TRBV24-1	CATSDLPGLAVQEQFF	TGTGCCACCAGTGATTTACCGGGACTAGCGGTGCAAGAGCAGTTCTTC
once	TRBJ2-3	18	TRBD2	TRBV15	CATSRTGISSGITDTQYF	TGTGCCACCAGCAGAACCGGAATATCTAGCGGGATCACAGATACGCAGTATTTT
-	TRBJ1-2	11	-	TRBV4-1	CATTHGGGYTF	TGCGCCACCACCCACGGGGGAGGCTACACCTTC
-	TRBJ2-1	14	-	TRBV7-3	CASSLRRGLDEQFF	TGTGCCAGCAGCTTACGGAGGGGCCTCGATGAGCAGTTCTTC
few	TRBJ2-1	16	TRBD1	TRBV6-5	CASSYSRGQGGREQFF	TGTGCCAGCAGTTACTCGCGGGGACAGGGGGGTCGTGAGCAGTTCTTC
-	TRBJ2-7	15	TRBD1	TRBV4-1	CASSQEGTGGYEQYF	TGCGCCAGCAGCCAAGAGGGGACAGGGGGCTACGAGCAGTACTTC
few	TRBJ2-3	17	-	TRBV10-1	CASSESTGVRSSDTQYF	TGCGCCAGCAGTGAGTCGACGGGGGTGAGAAGTTCGGATACGCAGTATTTT
few	TRBJ2-1	17	TRBD2	TRBV10-1	CASSGVAGGGSYNEQFF	TGCGCCAGCAGTGGGGTAGCGGGAGGGGGCTCCTACAATGAGCAGTTCTTC
once	TRBJ1-2	16	TRBD1	TRBV5-1	CASSSMGQGVGYGYTF	TGCGCCAGCAGCTCAATGGGACAGGGAGTGGGCTATGGCTACACCTTC
-	TRBJ2-3	14	TRBD2	TRBV6-4	CASSSSGPTDTQYF	TGTGCCAGCAGTTCTAGCGGGCCCACAGATACGCAGTATTTT
many	TRBJ1-5	14	TRBD1	TRBV6-5	CASRRTGDNQPQHF	TGTGCCAGCAGACGGACAGGGGACAATCAGCCCCAGCATTTT
-	TRBJ2-1	13	-	TRBV11-1	CASSLSTIGEQFF	TGTGCCAGCAGCTTATCTACCATCGGGGAGCAGTTCTTC
-	TRBJ2-3	16	TRBD2	TRBV24-1	CATSDGTSGTTDTQYF	TGTGCCACCAGTGATGGGACTAGCGGAACCACAGATACGCAGTATTTT
-	TRBJ2-7	13	TRBD2	TRBV27	CASRTSGSWEQYF	TGTGCCAGCAGGACTAGCGGGAGTTGGGAGCAGTACTTC